This TCR beta chain stems from a study of blood T cell repertoires in COVID-19. Across the study: Material from acute and convalescent COVID-19 was sourced from the United States, Italy and Spain. Nucleic acid was either cDNA or gDNA, and it came from T cells, B-cell-depleted T cells, or PBMCs.

This CDR3 region has 16 residues. Germline V gene lookup returns CDR1 SEHNR and CDR2 FQNEAQ (reference sequence). V was pared by 3 bases and J by 2 bases, with 3 bases of the junction left unmatched. Profiled with immunoSEQ multiplex PCR; TCRdb holds only in-frame clones, not every one. The sample contains just over 95,000 clones, about 80% of which appear only once. The specimen was peripheral blood. The chain is built from TRBV7-9 and TRBJ2-3, with 12 nucleotides matching TRBD2. The TCR comes from a man aged 55 to 70 with acute or convalescent COVID-19. CDR3 DNA sequence: TGTGCCAGCAGCTTCGGACTAGCGGGACCCACAGATACGCAGTATTTT. It codes for CASSFGLAGPTDTQYF. The complete variable domain, with remaining parts taken from reference TRBV7-9 and TRBJ2-3, reads DTGVSQNPRHKITKRGQNVTFRCDPISEHNRLYWYRQTLGQGPEFLTYFQNEAQLEKSRLLSDRFSAERPKGSFSTLEIQRTEQGDSAMYLCASSFGLAGPTDTQYFGPGTRLTVL.